What follows are 29 T cell receptor beta chains derived from one specimen sequenced in a study of PD-1 blockade in classical Hodgkin lymphoma. Time point of the sample: newly diagnosed, previously untreated cHL patient sample. TCRdb's table, derived via immunoSEQ multiplex PCR, lists solely in-frame clones and lacks some. This table holds around 17,000 clones, around nine tenths found once. Source material: peripheral blood mononuclear cells (PBMCs). These receptors originate from a human donor with classical Hodgkin lymphoma.

The rearrangement uses TRBV10-3 and TRBJ2-2, with D possibly being TRBD2 (5 bases). The CDR3 is made up of 14 amino acids. The V gene lost 0 bases and the J gene lost 5 bases, with 7 bases spanning the gap. Germline CDR1 is ENHRY and CDR2 is SYGVKD. CDR3 in amino acids: CAISESRGTGELFF. The CDR3 DNA is TGTGCCATCAGTGAGTCGAGAGGGACCGGGGAGCTGTTTTTT.

This clone was seen more than once but under ten times. The rearrangement links TRBV5-1 to TRBJ2-2; TRBD2 might be the D (5 bases). This CDR3 comprises 15 residues. CDR1 is SGHRS, CDR2 YFSETQ, per germline. Deletions cut 0 bases from V and 4 bases from J, with 10 bases between. CDR3 sequence: CASSLDVSGTGELFF. As DNA, the CDR3 is TGCGCCAGCAGCTTGGACGTCAGCGGCACCGGGGAGCTGTTTTTT.

The rearrangement uses TRBV6-5 and TRBJ2-5, with a tentative D call TRBD2 (6 bases). This CDR3 is 14 amino acids long. The V gene lost 6 bases and the J gene lost 2 bases, with 13 bases spanning the gap. CDR1 is MNHEY and CDR2 is SVGAGI in the germline V gene. CDR3 sequence (DNA): TGTGCCAGCAGAGAACTAGCCAGGCAAGAGACCCAGTACTTC. Translated: CASRELARQETQYF.

This clone was seen once. The genes are TRBV5-1 and TRBJ1-5; a possible D gene is TRBD1 (5 bases). V was shortened by 3 bases and J by 5 bases, with 15 bases between the two germline ends. The CDR3 is made up of 15 amino acids. CDR1 is SGHRS and CDR2 is YFSETQ in the germline V gene. The CDR3 loop is CASSSLGGADQPQHF. CDR3 DNA: TGCGCCAGCAGCTCTTTGGGGGGTGCGGATCAGCCCCAGCATTTT. Combining the CDR3 with reference TRBV5-1 and TRBJ1-5 gives the whole variable domain KAGVTQTPRYLIKTRGQQVTLSCSPISGHRSVSWYQQTPGQGLQFLFEYFSETQRNKGNFPGRFSGRQFSNSRSEMNVSTLELGDSALYLCASSSLGGADQPQHFGDGTRLSIL.

The rearrangement links TRBV6-1 to TRBJ1-1; D might be TRBD1 (6 bases). The CDR3 length is 15 residues. Germline CDR1 reads MNHNS; CDR2 reads SASEGT. Trimming cost V 10 bases and J 2 bases, with 20 bases left between them. The CDR3 protein is CATSIGNRANTEAFF. CDR3 bases: TGTGCCACCAGCATCGGCAACAGGGCAAACACTGAAGCTTTCTTT.

The chain has TRBV4-1 and TRBJ2-7; 9 nucleotides agree with TRBD2. The V and J ends lost 4 bases and 5 bases, in that order; junction bases with no gene match: 12. The CDR3 has 16 residues. CDR1 and CDR2 from the germline V gene are MGHRA and YSYEKL. CDR3 sequence reads: CASSRGGLAGRDEQYF. DNA for the CDR3: TGCGCCAGCAGCCGAGGGGGGCTAGCGGGACGAGACGAGCAGTACTTC.

This chain's CDR3 is CASSDGTSGQDYEQYF. CDR3 bases: TGTGCCAGCAGTGATGGGACTAGCGGACAAGACTACGAGCAGTACTTC. This chain links TRBV25-1 with TRBJ2-7; TRBD2 matches 11 bases. The CDR3 totals 16 residues. Trimming removed 3 bases from V and 3 bases from J; junction bases left unmatched: 7. Germline CDR1 and CDR2: MGHDK and SYGVNS.

This chain uses TRBV10-1 with TRBJ2-7; D is undetermined. With 2 bases removed from V and 6 bases from J, the gap between germline ends came to 23 bases. Germline V gene data show CDR1 as WNHNN and CDR2 as SYGVQD (reference sequence). This CDR3 has 17 amino acids. The CDR3 sequence is CASSEQGLAAARSEQYF. The CDR3 DNA follows: TGCGCCAGCAGTGAGCAAGGTCTTGCCGCCGCGAGGAGCGAGCAGTACTTC.

The chain combines TRBV27 with TRBJ2-3; the D call may be TRBD1 or TRBD2 (5 bases each). CDR3 length: 15 amino acids. Germline loops: CDR1 MNHEY, CDR2 SMNVEV (reference sequence). The V end was cut by 2 bases, the J end by 4 bases, with 13 bases between. The CDR3 loop reads CASSLGSGRADTQYF. CDR3 nucleotides: TGTGCCAGCAGTTTAGGTTCGGGGCGTGCAGATACGCAGTATTTT.

V and J are TRBV19 and TRBJ1-1, with D maybe TRBD1 (5 bases). The ends were cut back, 1 base at V and 4 bases at J, with 13 bases in the middle. CDR3 size: 15 residues. The germline gives CDR1 LNHDA, CDR2 SQIVND (reference sequence). The CDR3 protein is CASSIVAGLGTEAFF. CDR3 nucleotide sequence: TGTGCCAGTAGTATAGTGGCAGGGCTGGGCACTGAAGCTTTCTTT.

This chain joins TRBV28 and TRBJ2-3; D not certain. This CDR3 has 12 amino acids. Germline V gene sequence: CDR1 MDHEN, CDR2 SYDVKM. Trimming removed 5 bases at V and 3 bases at J, with 6 bases between. The CDR3 DNA follows: TGTGCCAGCAGTGTGGAGACAGATACGCAGTATTTT. This translates into CASSVETDTQYF.

The chain is built from TRBV20-1 and TRBJ1-1, with 9 bases fitting TRBD1. The CDR3 spans 11 residues. The germline gives CDR1 DFQATT, CDR2 SNEGSKA (reference sequence). Written as DNA, the CDR3 is TGCATTATCCGACAGGGGGTCGAAGCTTTCTTT. Encoded protein: CIIRQGVEAFF.

The chain combines TRBV6-1 with TRBJ1-2; 7 nucleotides agree with TRBD1. The germline gives CDR1 MNHNS, CDR2 SASEGT. This CDR3 has 15 amino acids. V dropped 1 base and J dropped 4; count of bases not matched to a gene: 6. The CDR3 loop reads CASSEGRGLGYGYTF. CDR3 in DNA: TGTGCCAGCAGTGAAGGGAGGGGGCTGGGCTATGGCTACACCTTC.

The chain is built from TRBV27 and TRBJ2-5; possible D gene TRBD2, 6 bases. CDR3 size: 13 residues. V lost 2 bases and J lost 7, with 11 bases in between. In germline, CDR1 is MNHEY, CDR2 SMNVEV (reference sequence). The CDR3 DNA is TGTGCCAGCAGTTTAGCGGGGCTTGGGACCCAGTACTTC. It codes for CASSLAGLGTQYF.

The V and J genes are TRBV5-4 and TRBJ2-4; D possibly uses TRBD1 or TRBD2 (6 bases each). Germline CDR1 SGHNT, CDR2 YYREEE (reference sequence). This CDR3 region has 20 residues. V was shortened by 3 bases and J by 0 bases, with 25 bases between the two germline ends. CDR3 in DNA: TGTGCCAGCAGCTCGGGGGCTAGCGCCGTAATGGGACTAGCCAAAAACATTCAGTACTTC. Amino acids: CASSSGASAVMGLAKNIQYF.

The J gene is TRBJ2-7, the V gene TRBV4-1; TRBD2 aligns across 10 bases. The CDR3 is 15 residues long. Unmatched junction bases numbered 6, after V lost 4 bases and J lost 3 bases. CDR1 and CDR2 from the germline V gene are MGHRA and YSYEKL. CDR3 sequence reads: CASSPLPSGSYEQYF. Here the CDR3 DNA reads TGCGCCAGCAGCCCGCTCCCTAGCGGGAGCTACGAGCAGTACTTC.

This chain connects TRBV11-2 to TRBJ2-7, with 9 positions matching TRBD2. V dropped 5 bases and J dropped 4; count of bases not matched to a gene: 6. The germline gives CDR1 SGHAT, CDR2 FQNNGV. This CDR3 contains 14 residues. This CDR3 reads CASSRASGKYEQYF. The CDR3 nucleotides read TGTGCCAGCAGCAGGGCTAGCGGGAAATACGAGCAGTACTTC.

The V gene is TRBV25-1, the J gene TRBJ1-4, with TRBD1 matching 8 bases. This CDR3 is 16 amino acids long. Germline-derived CDR1 and CDR2 are MGHDK and SYGVNS. V trimming: 10 bases; J trimming: 6 bases; junction bases outside the gene matches: 16. The CDR3: CATQRTGRKFDEKLFF. CDR3 coding DNA: TGTGCCACCCAACGGACAGGGAGGAAGTTCGATGAAAAACTGTTTTTT.

This chain connects TRBV30 to TRBJ2-7; possible D gene TRBD2, 6 bases. The CDR3 consists of 15 residues. Germline CDR1 and CDR2: GTSNPN and SVGIG (reference sequence). The V end was cut by 1 base, the J end by 5 bases, with 18 bases between. CDR3 coding DNA: TGTGCCTGGAGTGCGGGGGTCGCCCCTTTCGACGAGCAGTACTTC. Translated, it gives CAWSAGVAPFDEQYF.

This sequence joins TRBV25-1 and TRBJ2-1; 8 positions match TRBD2. This CDR3 spans 15 amino acids. After removal of 3 bases from V and 8 bases from J, the junction contained 9 bases not matched to a gene. The germline gives CDR1 MGHDK, CDR2 SYGVNS. The CDR3 DNA sequence: TGTGCCAGCAGTGATCCCAGCGGGAGTATAGATGAGCAGTTCTTC. As protein: CASSDPSGSIDEQFF.

The chain carries TRBV25-1 and TRBJ1-4; D unclear. Trimming pared 7 bases from V and 0 bases from J, leaving 12 bases between. Per the germline V gene, CDR1 is MGHDK and CDR2 is SYGVNS. The CDR3 loop spans 15 amino acids. As DNA, the CDR3 is TGTGCCAGCACGAGAGGAGGGCCAACTAATGAAAAACTGTTTTTT. This codes for CASTRGGPTNEKLFF.

The V and J genes are TRBV7-8 and TRBJ2-7, with 9 bases aligning to TRBD1. Trimming cost V 2 bases and J 2 bases; bases outside gene matches: 4. Germline CDR1 reads SGHVS; CDR2 reads FQNEAQ. The CDR3 consists of 15 residues. CDR3 sequence reads: CASSLRRTGAYEQYF. The CDR3 nucleotides are TGTGCCAGCAGCTTAAGGAGGACAGGGGCCTACGAGCAGTACTTC.

The chain carries TRBV7-6 and TRBJ2-7, with 13 bases lining up with TRBD2. Trimming at V came to 3 bases and at J to 5 bases, leaving 7 bases not matched to a gene. Germline loops: CDR1 SGHVS, CDR2 FNYEAQ. The CDR3 extends over 16 amino acids. CDR3 region: CASSFDWTSGSHEQYF. In nucleotides, the CDR3 is TGTGCCAGCAGCTTCGATTGGACTAGCGGGAGCCACGAGCAGTACTTC.

V usage is TRBV15 and J usage is TRBJ1-1, with D possibly TRBD1 on 6 matching bases. The CDR3 spans 14 residues. Trimming pared 5 bases from V and 6 bases from J, leaving 16 bases between. The germline V gene encodes CDR1 LNHNV and CDR2 YYDKDF (reference sequence). Here the CDR3 reads CATSVQGRRAEAFF. CDR3 DNA: TGTGCCACCAGCGTACAGGGCCGCAGGGCTGAAGCTTTCTTT.

The rearrangement links TRBV16 to TRBJ1-2, with 9 bases identical to TRBD1. Trimming cost V 4 bases and J 8 bases; bases outside gene matches: 11. Germline CDR1 reads KGHSY; CDR2 reads FQNENV. CDR3 length equals 15 residues. The CDR3 spells CASSRGPGQGIGYTF. The DNA of the CDR3 is TGTGCCAGCAGCCGAGGCCCGGGACAGGGTATCGGCTACACCTTC.

The rearrangement links TRBV6-8 to TRBJ2-1; 9 nucleotides align to TRBD2. The CDR3 contains 14 residues. The V segment lost 7 bases and the J segment 9 bases; nucleotides outside the gene matches: 10. Germline V gene lookup returns CDR1 MNHGY and CDR2 SAAAGT. The chain's CDR3 is CASITIAGDCEQFF. The CDR3 coding sequence is TGTGCCAGCATAACTATAGCGGGAGACTGTGAGCAGTTCTTC.

The chain has TRBV6-6 and TRBJ2-3, with 9 bases lining up with TRBD1. The CDR3 runs 15 residues. V lost 4 bases to trimming and J lost 6 bases; unmatched junction nucleotides: 8. Looked up from germline, CDR1 is MNHNY and CDR2 is SVGAGI (reference sequence). The CDR3 spells CASSFSDRGRDTQYF. The CDR3 DNA follows: TGTGCCAGCAGTTTCTCGGACAGGGGAAGGGATACGCAGTATTTT.

The chain couples TRBV25-1 to TRBJ2-5, with D uncertain. The germline gives CDR1 MGHDK, CDR2 SYGVNS. Trimming took 7 bases from V and 5 from J, leaving 29 bases between them. The CDR3 sequence is 18 residues long. CDR3 coding DNA: TGTGCCAGCACCGCGAGGTCCATGACTTCGATGAACTTCGAGACCCAGTACTTC. The encoded protein is CASTARSMTSMNFETQYF. Drawing the rest from reference TRBV25-1 and TRBJ2-5, the complete variable domain is EADIYQTPRYLVIGTGKKITLECSQTMGHDKMYWYQQDPGMELHLIHYSYGVNSTEKGDLSSESTVSRIRTEHFPLTLESARPSHTSQYLCASTARSMTSMNFETQYFGPGTRLLVL.

Only one count was recorded for this clone. The chain links TRBV19 to TRBJ1-1; D remains unclear. The CDR3 is made up of 13 amino acids. V lost 10 bases to trimming and J lost 0 bases, with 12 bases between them. Germline V gives CDR1 LNHDA, CDR2 SQIVND (reference sequence). CDR3 amino acids: CATTHPMNTEAFF. CDR3 DNA sequence: TGTGCCACGACCCACCCCATGAACACTGAAGCTTTCTTT.